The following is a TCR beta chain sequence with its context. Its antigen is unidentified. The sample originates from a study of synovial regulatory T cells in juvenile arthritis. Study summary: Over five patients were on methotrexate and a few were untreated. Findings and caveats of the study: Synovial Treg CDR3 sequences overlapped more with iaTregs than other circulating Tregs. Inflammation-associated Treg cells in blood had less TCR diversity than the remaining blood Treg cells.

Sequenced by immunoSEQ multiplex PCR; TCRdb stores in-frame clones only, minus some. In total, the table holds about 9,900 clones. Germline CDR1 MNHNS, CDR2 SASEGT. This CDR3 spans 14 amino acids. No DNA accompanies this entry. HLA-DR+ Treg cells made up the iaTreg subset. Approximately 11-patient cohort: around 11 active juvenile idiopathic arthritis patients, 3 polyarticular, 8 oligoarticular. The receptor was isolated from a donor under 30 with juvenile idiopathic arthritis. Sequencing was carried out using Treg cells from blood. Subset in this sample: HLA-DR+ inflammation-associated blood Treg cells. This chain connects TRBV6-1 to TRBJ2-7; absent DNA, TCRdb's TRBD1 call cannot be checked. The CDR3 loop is CASSTWTGRDEQYF.